Listed here are 28 T cell receptor beta chains from one sample, sequenced in a study of CD8+CD57+ T cells in acquired aplastic anemia. Genomic DNA was employed as the template in profiling TCR beta VDJ and CDR3. TCRdb processed the reads anew with MiXCR; each CDR3 protein has one entry. The data contain 190,000 or so distinct CDR3 sequences, around 60% of them seen just once; the ten biggest clones take up approximately 30%. Material for sequencing was sorted CD4+, CD8+, or CD8+CD57+ T cells (not recorded which) from PBMCs. The receptors stem from a human donor in good health.

This clonotype was seen ten or more times. The chain links TRBV15 to TRBJ1-4, with D possibly matching TRBD1 (6 bases). This CDR3 region has 15 residues. CDR1 LNHNV and CDR2 YYDKDF come from the germline V gene (reference sequence). V was pared by 0 bases and J by 7 bases, with 12 bases between. CDR3 loop: CATSRDSGTPEKLFF. CDR3 coding DNA: TGTGCCACCAGCAGAGATTCGGGGACACCTGAAAAACTGTTTTTT.

Many counts were recorded for this clonotype. CDR3 loop: CASSQKNTIYF. The CDR3 nucleotides read TGTGCCAGCAGTCAAAAAAACACCATATATTTT. This chain connects TRBV12-3 or TRBV12-4 to TRBJ1-3; no clear D. This CDR3 has 11 amino acids. Trimming took 5 bases from V and 6 from J, leaving 5 bases between them.

DNA of the CDR3: TGCAGTGCTAGAGATAAAGGAAATTCACCCCTCCACTTT. Translation: CSARDKGNSPLHF. The chain has TRBV20-1 and TRBJ1-6; D not certain. V lost 0 bases and J 7 bases, leaving 7 bases between the germline ends. Germline V gene sequence: CDR1 DFQATT, CDR2 SNEGSKA (reference sequence). The CDR3 extends over 13 amino acids.

In this sample, this clonotype turned up many times. A junction end diverges from the germline sequence, so it may reflect a read error. V and J are TRBV12-3 or TRBV12-4 and TRBJ2-7; 8 nucleotides align to TRBD2. The CDR3 is made up of 14 amino acids. CDR3 bases: TGCGCCAGCAGCTTGAGCGGGAGCTCCTACGAGCAGTACTTC. Translated: CASSLSGSSYEQYF.

Ten or more counts support this clonotype. V and J are TRBV6-2 or TRBV6-3 and TRBJ2-7, with 10 bases lining up with TRBD2. Germline CDR1 reads MNHEY; CDR2 reads SVGEGT. Trimming removed 2 bases from V and 7 bases from J; junction bases left unmatched: 5. The CDR3 runs to 14 residues. For the CDR3, the DNA is TGTGCCAGCAGTTACCAGCGGGGGGGTGATGAGCAGTACTTC. Translating it yields CASSYQRGGDEQYF.

The chain employs TRBV6-6 and TRBJ2-6; D remains unclear. CDR1 and CDR2 from the germline V gene are MNHNY and SVGAGI (reference sequence). The CDR3 consists of 15 residues. Trimming pared 2 bases from V and 0 bases from J, leaving 5 bases between. CDR3 residues: CASSYLSSGANVLTF. The CDR3 coding sequence is TGTGCCAGCAGTTACCTGTCCTCTGGGGCCAACGTCCTGACTTTC.

The chain is built from TRBV7-9 and TRBJ2-5, with a possible D match to TRBD2 (6 bases). Between the trimmed V and J ends, which lost 5 bases and 5 bases, there was a span of 9 bases. The CDR3 has 12 residues. CDR1 SEHNR and CDR2 FQNEAQ come from the germline V gene (reference sequence). The CDR3 loop reads CASSLRGETQYF. For the CDR3, the DNA is TGTGCCAGCAGCCTCCGGGGGGAGACCCAGTACTTC.

In its sample, this clonotype was seen once. The chain carries TRBV7-6 and TRBJ1-3, with D possibly TRBD1 on 6 matching bases. Between the trimmed V and J ends, which lost 4 bases and 3 bases, there was a span of 19 bases. The CDR3 length is 17 residues. Looked up from germline, CDR1 is SGHVS and CDR2 is FNYEAQ. The CDR3 DNA is TGTGCCAGCAGCTCACGACTAATTCACAGGGTTGGAAACACCATATATTTT. This gives the protein CASSSRLIHRVGNTIYF.

This clonotype was observed a single time. The chain employs TRBV10-3 and TRBJ1-6; D might be TRBD1 (5 bases). The germline V gene encodes CDR1 ENHRY and CDR2 SYGVKD. Trimming left V 4 bases short and J 6 bases short, with 7 bases between. This CDR3 contains 13 residues. For the CDR3, the DNA is TGTGCCATCAGTGCGCAGGGTAATTCACCCCTCCACTTT. This translates into CAISAQGNSPLHF.

This clonotype has a count of ten or more. This chain connects TRBV5-8 to TRBJ1-1; tentative D call: TRBD1 (6 bases). Germline V gives CDR1 SGHTS, CDR2 YDEGEE. This CDR3 region has 14 residues. V was cut by 0 bases and J by 4 bases, with 10 bases left in between. This chain's CDR3 is CASSLDGGGTEAFF. The CDR3 region has the DNA TGTGCCAGCAGCTTGGATGGGGGCGGCACTGAAGCTTTCTTT.

In nucleotides, the CDR3 is TGCAGTGCTGGCACAGCCGAGCAGTACTTC. This encodes CSAGTAEQYF. The J gene is TRBJ2-7, the V gene TRBV20-1; no clear D gene. The CDR3 extends over 10 amino acids. Trimming stripped 5 bases from V and 6 bases from J, with 8 bases between. The germline V gene encodes CDR1 DFQATT and CDR2 SNEGSKA (reference sequence).

The sample holds many counts of this clonotype. The V and J genes are TRBV30 and TRBJ1-6; D not resolved. Trimming removed 0 bases at V and 7 bases at J, with 10 bases between. This CDR3 is built from 14 residues. Germline CDR1 is GTSNPN and CDR2 is SVGIG (reference sequence). CDR3 DNA: TGTGCCTGGAGTGTTAGGCAGTTGAATTCACCCCTCCACTTT. This sequence encodes CAWSVRQLNSPLHF.

At least ten counts were recorded for this clonotype. V usage is TRBV6-1 and J usage is TRBJ2-7; 7 bases fit TRBD2. The CDR3 is 13 residues long. Germline values: CDR1 MNHNS, CDR2 SASEGT. J gave up 7 bases and V 8 bases, and 11 bases lay outside the gene matches. The CDR3 nucleotides read TGTGCCAGCTGGACTAGGGGCGTTCGGGAGCAGTACTTC. Amino acid sequence: CASWTRGVREQYF.

The chain is built from TRBV28 and TRBJ1-5; the match to TRBD1 covers 7 bases. The CDR3 runs 15 residues. Germline V gene sequence: CDR1 MDHEN, CDR2 SYDVKM. Losses at the gene ends were 5 bases for V and 0 bases for J; bases not matched to a gene: 4. CDR3 region: CASSGGTDSNQPQHF. The CDR3 DNA reads TGTGCCAGCAGTGGCGGGACAGATAGCAATCAGCCCCAGCATTTT.

The rearrangement joins TRBV29-1 to TRBJ2-7, with D tentatively TRBD1 or TRBD2 (7 bases each). V was pared by 8 bases and J by 4 bases, with 15 bases between. Germline V gene lookup returns CDR1 SQVTM and CDR2 ANQGSEA. This CDR3 comprises 12 residues. This chain's CDR3 is CSQSQGGYEQYF. In nucleotides, the CDR3 is TGCAGCCAAAGTCAGGGGGGGTACGAGCAGTACTTC.

The chain combines TRBV6-5 with TRBJ2-2, with TRBD1 identical over 8 bases. Trimming took 8 bases from V and 6 from J; bases not matched to a gene: 11. CDR3 length: 15 amino acids. The V gene's germline CDR1 is MNHEY and CDR2 SVGAGI. The CDR3 DNA follows: TGTGCCAGCCTGGAAATTACAGGGGGGCCCGGGGAGCTGTTTTTT. Residues: CASLEITGGPGELFF.

This chain links TRBV7-2 with TRBJ2-5; D may correspond to TRBD1 or TRBD2 (6 bases each). Germline V CDR1 and CDR2: SGHTA, FQGNSA. The CDR3 has 15 amino acids. V was clipped by 1 base and J by 6 bases, with 15 bases between them. The CDR3 is CASSLERGLGQTQYF. DNA of the CDR3: TGTGCCAGCAGCTTAGAACGGGGGCTCGGTCAGACCCAGTACTTC.

The chain combines TRBV24-1 with TRBJ2-7, with D maybe TRBD2 (6 bases). The CDR3 length is 16 residues. Germline lookup yields CDR1 KGHDR and CDR2 SFDVKD. V lost 4 bases to trimming and J lost 3 bases, with 18 bases between them. The CDR3 bases are TGTGCCACCAGTGAGGCGACGGGGGTTGGGGGCTACGAGCAGTACTTC. Translation gives CATSEATGVGGYEQYF.

The CDR3 DNA reads TGTGCCAGCAGCACCTTAGCGGGAGGCCTACAAGAGACCCAGTACTTC. Its translation: CASSTLAGGLQETQYF. The V and J genes are TRBV7-2 and TRBJ2-5; 10 nucleotides agree with TRBD2. J was trimmed by 2 bases and V by 5 bases; bases with no gene match: 8. The length of the CDR3 is 16 residues. Germline assignment: CDR1 SGHTA and CDR2 FQGNSA.

The table lists this clonotype with a few counts. The J gene is TRBJ2-7, the V gene TRBV10-3, with TRBD2 matching over 14 bases. Germline trimming cut 5 bases from V and 6 bases from J; bases unmatched to any gene: 6. Per the germline V gene, CDR1 is ENHRY and CDR2 is SYGVKD. This CDR3 region has 15 residues. DNA of the CDR3: TGTGCCATCAGTCTTAATGGACTAGCGGGAGGCGAGCAGTACTTC. Translating gives CAISLNGLAGGEQYF.

This clonotype was observed a single time. A single base separates this from a much larger clone, so it may be a read error. This chain links TRBV14 with TRBJ1-2; the match to TRBD1 covers 7 bases. Losses at the gene ends were 5 bases for V and 6 bases for J; bases not matched to a gene: 9. In germline, CDR1 is SGHDN, CDR2 FVKESK. The CDR3 covers 14 residues. Here the CDR3 reads CASSLEGAYHGYTF. CDR3 coding DNA: TGTGCCAGCAGCTTGGAGGGGGCTTACCATGGCTACACCTTC.

The J gene is TRBJ2-3, the V gene TRBV24-1, with TRBD1 as a possible D gene (5 bases). The CDR3 is 16 amino acids. CDR1 and CDR2 (germline): KGHDR, SFDVKD. V dropped 4 bases and J dropped 3 bases, with 16 bases sitting between them. CDR3 in amino acids: CATSDPGPKGTDTQYF. Written as DNA, the CDR3 is TGTGCCACCAGTGACCCAGGGCCTAAAGGGACAGATACGCAGTATTTT.

The CDR3 here is CSASIAIGNQPQHF. As DNA, the CDR3 is TGCAGTGCTAGCATTGCGATCGGCAATCAGCCCCAGCATTTT. The chain couples TRBV20-1 to TRBJ1-5; D not resolved. V was pared by 3 bases and J by 2 bases, with 11 bases between. Germline CDR1 is DFQATT and CDR2 is SNEGSKA (reference sequence). The CDR3 runs to 14 residues.

V is TRBV6-5 and J is TRBJ2-1; D is possibly TRBD1 (7 bases). The CDR3 runs 12 residues. V lost 8 bases and J lost 12, with 17 bases in between. The germline gives CDR1 MNHEY, CDR2 SVGAGI. The CDR3 protein is CASGNRGGRQFF. The CDR3 DNA is TGTGCCAGCGGCAACAGGGGAGGAAGGCAGTTCTTC.

The J gene is TRBJ2-7, the V gene TRBV29-1; TRBD1 agrees at 10 bases. Unmatched junction bases numbered 10, after V lost 6 bases and J lost 2 bases. Germline loops: CDR1 SQVTM, CDR2 ANQGSEA. The CDR3 sequence is 15 residues long. CDR3 region: CSVEPTDRGPYEQYF. DNA for the CDR3: TGCAGCGTCGAACCTACTGACAGGGGGCCCTACGAGCAGTACTTC.

Only a few counts were recorded for this clonotype. J is TRBJ1-4 and V is TRBV5-6; TRBD1 matches 9 bases. Germline CDR1 is SGHDT and CDR2 is YYEEEE. The CDR3 sequence is 14 residues long. Germline trimming cut 4 bases from V and 8 bases from J; bases unmatched to any gene: 6. The chain's CDR3 is CASSVGTGWEKLFF. As DNA, the CDR3 is TGTGCCAGCAGCGTTGGGACAGGGTGGGAAAAACTGTTTTTT.

The chain joins TRBV10-3 to TRBJ2-1; no clear D. The CDR3 loop spans 14 amino acids. CDR1 ENHRY and CDR2 SYGVKD come from the germline V gene. Deletions cut 6 bases from V and 6 bases from J, with 15 bases between. As DNA, the CDR3 is TGTGCCATCAGGAGAGACACCGTCCGCAATGAGCAGTTCTTC. Translation: CAIRRDTVRNEQFF.

Ten or more counts support this clonotype. The rearrangement joins TRBV7-9 to TRBJ2-1; tentative D call: TRBD1 (6 bases). Germline CDR1 SEHNR, CDR2 FQNEAQ (reference sequence). Trimming took 3 bases from V and 4 from J, leaving 13 bases between them. This CDR3 has 15 amino acids. The CDR3 protein is CASSLVTGIYNEQFF. CDR3 coding DNA: TGTGCCAGCAGCTTGGTCACAGGGATATACAATGAGCAGTTCTTC.